This TCR beta chain was sequenced for a study of blood T cell repertoires in COVID-19. Study-wide context: Acute-phase and convalescent COVID-19 samples originated in the United States, Italy and Spain. Nucleic acid was either cDNA or gDNA, and it came from T cells, B-cell-depleted T cells, or PBMCs.

As handled by the study authors: Amplifying reference gene primers gave estimates of nucleated cell counts. This table comes from immunoSEQ multiplex PCR, and its TCRdb copy is limited to in-frame clones, with some not included. The V and J calls and the clone size are those of that table, but D and trimming were determined from the DNA. Among over 10,000 clones listed, roughly 88% were seen once. The sample consisted of peripheral blood. The sequence derives from a human donor in a cohort sampled during active COVID-19.

CDR3 nucleotide sequence: TGTGCCAGCAGTTCCTCCCTGGACTCTGGCTACACCTTC. It yields the protein CASSSSLDSGYTF. This rearrangement joins TRBV28 to TRBJ1-2; no clear D gene. Germline V gene lookup returns CDR1 MDHEN and CDR2 SYDVKM. The CDR3 runs 13 residues. V was clipped by 4 bases and J by 7 bases, with 13 bases between them.